Below, 31 T cell receptor beta chains from the same sample are listed, as sequenced in a study of response to subunit inactivated influenza vaccine. A single record per CDR3 protein comes from TCRdb applying MiXCR to the RT-PCR reads. Here the sample spans 530,000 or so distinct CDR3 sequences, 25% being singletons. Here the sequenced sample was CD4+ T cells sorted from PBMCs, taken 4 to 6 days after vaccination. These TCRs come from a man between 50 and 59 years old who received an inactivated influenza vaccine.

The table lists this clonotype with a few counts. The V and J genes are TRBV5-6 and TRBJ1-2; TRBD1 agrees at 10 bases. Germline CDR1 is SGHDT and CDR2 is YYEEEE. Trimming removed 4 bases from V and 9 bases from J; junction bases left unmatched: 9. The CDR3 is 14 residues long. CDR3 region: CASSRTGQGSSYTF. CDR3 nucleotide sequence: TGTGCCAGCAGCCGTACGGGACAGGGGAGCAGCTACACCTTC.

The rearrangement joins TRBV7-9 to TRBJ2-5; D is possibly TRBD2 (5 bases). Trimming removed 5 bases at V and 4 bases at J, with 11 bases between. Per the germline V gene, CDR1 is SEHNR and CDR2 is FQNEAQ (reference sequence). This CDR3 is 13 amino acids long. Here the CDR3 reads CASSKDGVETQYF. DNA of the CDR3: TGTGCCAGCAGCAAGGACGGGGTAGAGACCCAGTACTTC.

This sequence joins TRBV5-1 and TRBJ2-7; D ambiguous. Per germline, CDR1 SGHRS and CDR2 YFSETQ. V was shortened by 4 bases and J by 1 base, with 12 bases between the two germline ends. The CDR3 extends over 14 amino acids. The CDR3 loop is CASSVQSESYEQYF. CDR3 DNA sequence: TGCGCCAGCAGCGTCCAGTCGGAGTCCTACGAGCAGTACTTC.

The table lists this clonotype with a few counts. The chain recombines TRBV6-8 with TRBJ2-3, with D uncertain. This CDR3 region has 15 residues. Germline-derived CDR1 and CDR2 are MNHGY and SAAAGT. The ends were cut back, 0 bases at V and 6 bases at J, with 13 bases in the middle. The CDR3 protein is CASSYSIFRSDTQYF. CDR3 nucleotide sequence: TGTGCCAGCAGTTACTCGATATTCAGAAGCGATACGCAGTATTTT.

There are many counts of this clonotype. The V call is TRBV25-1, the J call TRBJ2-1; 10 bases map to TRBD2. CDR1 and CDR2 from the germline V gene are MGHDK and SYGVNS. The length of the CDR3 is 13 residues. V trimming: 3 bases; J trimming: 14 bases; junction bases outside the gene matches: 7. The CDR3 sequence is CASSENTGTSEFF. CDR3 in DNA: TGTGCCAGCAGTGAGAACACCGGGACTAGCGAGTTCTTC.

In this sample, this clonotype turned up a few times. The CDR3 loop reads CSVTTGGFNQPQHF. CDR3 nucleotide sequence: TGCAGCGTGACAACAGGAGGGTTTAATCAGCCCCAGCATTTT. The chain links TRBV29-1 to TRBJ1-5, with D possibly matching TRBD1 (5 bases). Germline V lookup: CDR1 SQVTM, CDR2 ANQGSEA. V was pared by 6 bases and J by 4 bases, with 16 bases between. The CDR3 is 14 amino acids.

This clonotype turned up a few times. The chain carries TRBV7-2 and TRBJ2-4; the D is unclear. V lost 2 bases and J lost 0, with 11 bases in between. Per the germline V gene, CDR1 is SGHTA and CDR2 is FQGNSA. The CDR3 totals 16 residues. The CDR3 is CASSLLRSLAKNIQYF. The CDR3 DNA follows: TGTGCCAGCAGCTTACTTAGGTCATTAGCCAAAAACATTCAGTACTTC.

There are a few counts of this clonotype. The rearrangement links TRBV20-1 to TRBJ1-6; no firm D call. Germline CDR1 is DFQATT and CDR2 is SNEGSKA (reference sequence). The CDR3 consists of 13 residues. V lost 5 bases and J lost 8, with 13 bases in between. CDR3 nucleotide sequence: TGCAGTGCTTTATCTGGGGAGGATTCACCCCTCCACTTT. Its translation: CSALSGEDSPLHF.

The chain carries TRBV5-1 and TRBJ1-6, with 7 bases that match TRBD1. V lost 3 bases and J lost 14; bases outside the gene matches: 8. CDR1 SGHRS and CDR2 YFSETQ come from the germline V gene. CDR3 length equals 13 residues. CDR3 residues: CASSSTGLRALHF. The CDR3 region has the DNA TGCGCCAGCAGCTCGACAGGGTTAAGGGCCCTCCACTTT.

The chain is built from TRBV28 and TRBJ2-5; D gene uncertain. The CDR3 is made up of 12 amino acids. Trimming removed 5 bases at V and 5 bases at J, with 9 bases between. Germline values: CDR1 MDHEN, CDR2 SYDVKM. CDR3 DNA: TGTGCCAGCAGTGCCGGGTGGGAGACCCAGTACTTC. It translates to CASSAGWETQYF.

The V gene is TRBV6-1, the J gene TRBJ2-5; 7 bases line up with TRBD2. The germline V gene has CDR1 MNHNS and CDR2 SASEGT. The ends lost 6 bases at V and 3 bases at J; junction bases unmatched: 4. The CDR3 totals 13 residues. The CDR3 here is CASRESGKETQYF. CDR3 DNA: TGTGCCAGCAGGGAGAGCGGGAAAGAGACCCAGTACTTC.

V and J are TRBV6-2 or TRBV6-3 and TRBJ1-5; a weak D match, TRBD1 (6 bases). The CDR3 extends over 14 amino acids. With 1 base removed from V and 7 bases from J, the gap between germline ends came to 11 bases. Germline V gene data show CDR1 as MNHEY and CDR2 as SVGEGT. CDR3 sequence: CASSYLQGDQPQHF. The CDR3 DNA follows: TGTGCCAGCAGTTACTTACAGGGAGACCAGCCCCAGCATTTT.

The J gene is TRBJ2-1, the V gene TRBV20-1, with 10 bases identical to TRBD1. CDR3 length equals 15 residues. V dropped 2 bases and J dropped 1; count of bases not matched to a gene: 2. Germline V CDR1 and CDR2: DFQATT, SNEGSKA (reference sequence). The CDR3 is CSARQGQGSYNEQFF. The CDR3 DNA is TGCAGTGCTAGACAGGGACAGGGGTCCTACAATGAGCAGTTCTTC.

Comments on this clonotype: At one of its ends the junction is not consistent with the germline gene, which may arise from a read error. The rearrangement links TRBV20-1 to TRBJ2-7, with 9 bases that match TRBD2. Germline V lookup: CDR1 DFQATT, CDR2 SNEGSKA (reference sequence). CDR3 length: 16 residues. This chain's CDR3 is CCARDPAGGLPYEQYF. CDR3 in DNA: TGCTGTGCTAGAGATCCAGCGGGAGGACTCCCCTACGAGCAGTACTTC.

Only a few counts were recorded for this clonotype. In DNA form, the CDR3 reads TGTGCCTGGAGTCGACAGGGGGAAAAACTGTTTTTT. Translation: CAWSRQGEKLFF. This chain connects TRBV30 to TRBJ1-4, with 8 bases aligning to TRBD1. Germline V gene data show CDR1 as GTSNPN and CDR2 as SVGIG (reference sequence). This CDR3 spans 12 amino acids. The J segment lost 8 bases and the V segment lost 2 bases, leaving 1 base of the junction unmatched.

CDR3 DNA: TGTGCCATCAGTGCCGGTGGGGGCAGGGAGACCCAGTACTTC. It encodes CAISAGGGRETQYF. The chain carries TRBV10-3 and TRBJ2-5; D perhaps matches TRBD1 (6 bases). Germline CDR1 ENHRY, CDR2 SYGVKD. The CDR3 spans 14 residues. V was pared by 4 bases and J by 5 bases, with 14 bases between.

This clonotype was recorded a few times. The V call is TRBV5-1, the J call TRBJ1-4, with 9 bases lining up with TRBD1. Germline V gives CDR1 SGHRS, CDR2 YFSETQ. With 3 bases clipped from V and 5 bases from J, the junction kept 11 bases outside the gene matches. This CDR3 comprises 17 residues. The CDR3 protein is CASSWTRHGTGNEKLFF. CDR3 DNA: TGCGCCAGCAGCTGGACCCGGCACGGGACAGGGAATGAAAAACTGTTTTTT.

A note on this clonotype: Sequence at one end of the junction differs from germline and may be a read error. The chain couples TRBV4-1 to TRBJ2-3, with D perhaps matching TRBD1 or TRBD2 (5 bases each). Looked up from germline, CDR1 is MGHRA and CDR2 is YSYEKL. The CDR3 contains 14 residues. The CDR3 DNA reads as TGCGCCAGCACCCAACGGGGCCGCACAGATACGCAGTATTTT. This gives the protein CASTQRGRTDTQYF.

The V gene is TRBV6-2 or TRBV6-3, the J gene TRBJ1-2, with 7 bases matching TRBD1. The J segment lost 6 bases and the V segment lost 5 bases, leaving 6 bases of the junction unmatched. The CDR3 is 13 amino acids. Germline assignment: CDR1 MNHEY and CDR2 SVGEGT. CDR3 in DNA: TGTGCCAGCAGTAACCGACAGGGAGATGGCTACACCTTC. This encodes CASSNRQGDGYTF.

The chain links TRBV6-2 or TRBV6-3 to TRBJ2-7; D is possibly TRBD1 (6 bases). The V and J ends lost 6 bases and 2 bases respectively, with 14 bases between them. This CDR3 is built from 14 residues. Germline lookup yields CDR1 MNHEY and CDR2 SVGEGT. The CDR3: CASSLGTLAYEQYF. The CDR3 bases are TGTGCCAGCAGCCTTGGGACACTCGCCTACGAGCAGTACTTC.

This clonotype was counted between two and nine times. The gene calls are TRBV5-6 and TRBJ1-6; 9 positions match TRBD1. After removal of 4 bases from V and 7 bases from J, the junction contained 15 bases not matched to a gene. This CDR3 comprises 18 residues. Looked up from germline, CDR1 is SGHDT and CDR2 is YYEEEE. This CDR3 is CASSRGRDRASENSPLHF. CDR3 coding DNA: TGTGCCAGCAGCAGGGGTCGGGACAGGGCTTCGGAGAATTCACCCCTCCACTTT.

The rearrangement uses TRBV20-1 and TRBJ2-5; 9 bases line up with TRBD1. The junction had 12 bases not matched to a gene; V was cut back by 1 base and J by 3 bases. CDR1 is DFQATT, CDR2 SNEGSKA, per germline (reference sequence). The CDR3 spans 17 residues. Here the CDR3 DNA reads TGCAGTGCTAGAGGAGGGGGCGGGACAGGGACTGAAGAGACCCAGTACTTC. This codes for CSARGGGGTGTEETQYF.

This chain uses TRBV4-3 with TRBJ1-1; 7 bases fit TRBD1. Germline CDR1 LGHNA, CDR2 YSLEER. The V and J ends lost 0 bases and 9 bases, in that order; junction bases with no gene match: 7. The CDR3 has 14 amino acids. As DNA, the CDR3 is TGCGCCAGCAGCCAAGATGGGGACAGATTTAAAGCTTTCTTT. Its translation is CASSQDGDRFKAFF.

The chain couples TRBV14 to TRBJ2-5, with a possible D match to TRBD1 (6 bases). Trimming cost V 0 bases and J 4 bases, with 12 bases left between them. The CDR3 contains 15 residues. CDR1 is SGHDN, CDR2 FVKESK, per germline. The CDR3 here is CASSQDRGLSETQYF. As DNA, the CDR3 is TGTGCCAGCAGCCAAGACAGGGGCCTTTCAGAGACCCAGTACTTC.

V and J are TRBV14 and TRBJ2-3, with 15 bases identical to TRBD2. Germline loops: CDR1 SGHDN, CDR2 FVKESK. The CDR3 covers 19 residues. Trimming took 2 bases from V and 6 from J; bases not matched to a gene: 12. The CDR3 nucleotides read TGTGCCAGCAGCCAATCCCCCGGAGGACTAGCGGGGGGGCGCGATACGCAGTATTTT. It specifies CASSQSPGGLAGGRDTQYF.

The gene calls are TRBV6-2 or TRBV6-3 and TRBJ2-1; D is ambiguous. CDR1 is MNHEY and CDR2 is SVGEGT in the germline V gene. The CDR3 is made up of 17 amino acids. Trimming took 10 bases from V and 7 from J, leaving 29 bases between them. The CDR3 protein is CATHKLRVATVVNEQFF. Written as DNA, the CDR3 is TGTGCCACCCACAAACTTAGAGTCGCCACCGTAGTTAATGAGCAGTTCTTC.

The genes are TRBV9 and TRBJ2-5, with 7 bases matching TRBD2. The V segment lost 2 bases and the J segment 1 base; nucleotides outside the gene matches: 5. The CDR3 spans 15 residues. Germline CDR1 SGDLS, CDR2 YYNGEE. The CDR3 is CASSVLSGIQETQYF. The CDR3 DNA reads TGTGCCAGCAGCGTCCTGAGCGGGATCCAAGAGACCCAGTACTTC.

This sequence joins TRBV4-1 and TRBJ2-3; D uncertain. From germline, CDR1 is MGHRA and CDR2 YSYEKL. V lost 4 bases and J 6 bases, leaving 11 bases between the germline ends. The CDR3 spans 13 residues. DNA of the CDR3: TGCGCCAGCAGCCTCGAACTCGGGGATACGCAGTATTTT. Its translation is CASSLELGDTQYF.

There are a few counts of this clonotype. The V and J genes are TRBV28 and TRBJ2-3; 11 bases are shared with TRBD2. With 3 bases clipped from V and 3 bases from J, the junction kept 8 bases outside the gene matches. There are 17 residues in the CDR3. Germline V gene data show CDR1 as MDHEN and CDR2 as SYDVKM. DNA for the CDR3: TGTGCCAGCAGTTTTTTGCTAGCGGGAGGTGAAACAGATACGCAGTATTTT. Its translation: CASSFLLAGGETDTQYF.

The chain employs TRBV14 and TRBJ1-6; 8 nucleotides match TRBD1. CDR1 SGHDN and CDR2 FVKESK come from the germline V gene. The CDR3 is 14 residues long. V gave up 4 bases and J gave up 10 bases; unmatched junction bases: 6. This chain's CDR3 is CASSPRQGKSPLHF. In DNA, the CDR3 is TGTGCCAGCAGCCCTCGACAGGGGAAATCACCCCTCCACTTT.

V usage is TRBV7-9 and J usage is TRBJ2-5, with 7 bases identical to TRBD2. Germline values: CDR1 SEHNR, CDR2 FQNEAQ (reference sequence). V shed 4 bases and J 4 bases; nucleotides not matched to a gene: 12. CDR3 size: 16 residues. For the CDR3, the DNA is TGTGCCAGCAGCTCCCGATTACTAGCGAAGGGAGAGACCCAGTACTTC. This encodes CASSSRLLAKGETQYF.